This is a list of T cell receptor beta chains from one sample in a study of type 1 regulatory T cells. These receptors' targets are unknown. MiXCR, run by TCRdb on the reads, gives a single entry per CDR3 protein. The sample shows tens of thousands of distinct CDR3 sequences, 12% of them seen only once. What was sequenced was cultured non-Tr1 T cells, either the whole culture or a sorted T cell fraction (not recorded which). The receptors were sampled from a human donor in good health. Both conserved end residues are part of each CDR3. D genes are given only for firm matches. The listing skips clone size in some rows; elsewhere it reads once, few, many or a size class.

v_gene,d_gene,abundance,j_gene,CDR3aa,CDR3nt
TRBV10-3,TRBD1,-,TRBJ1-6,CAISEDRAGSPLHF,TGTGCCATCAGTGAAGACAGGGCGGGCTCACCCCTCCACTTT
TRBV10-2,-,-,TRBJ2-5,CASKTGTWGGTQYF,TGCGCCAGTAAAACCGGGACTTGGGGAGGGACCCAGTACTTC
TRBV19,-,-,TRBJ2-3,CASSSPGADTQYF,TGTGCCAGTAGTTCCCCAGGGGCAGATACGCAGTATTTT
TRBV12-3/TRBV12-4,TRBD2,many,TRBJ2-2,CASSFLSSGPGELFF,TGTGCCAGCAGTTTCCTATCTAGCGGCCCCGGGGAGCTGTTTTTT
TRBV18,-,-,TRBJ2-3,CASSPPGTDTQYF,TGTGCCAGCTCACCACCAGGGACAGATACGCAGTATTTT
TRBV5-6,-,few,TRBJ1-4,CASSNRVAEKLFF,TGTGCCAGCAGCAACAGGGTTGCGGAAAAACTGTTTTTT
TRBV6-9,TRBD1,-,TRBJ2-5,CASSPGQGARKETQYF,TGTGCCAGCAGTCCCGGACAGGGGGCTCGAAAAGAGACCCAGTACTTC
TRBV5-1,-,many,TRBJ2-1,CASSLDTGSYNEQFF,TGCGCCAGCAGCTTGGACACTGGCTCCTACAATGAGCAGTTCTTC
TRBV7-2,-,few,TRBJ2-6,CASSLSRISGANVLTF,TGTGCCAGCAGCTTGTCCCGGATCTCTGGGGCCAACGTCCTGACTTTC
TRBV24-1,-,-,TRBJ1-1,CATSDPRGEAFF,TGTGCCACCAGTGATCCGAGAGGCGAAGCTTTCTTT
TRBV20-1,-,many,TRBJ1-1,CSAKGENTEAFF,TGCAGTGCTAAGGGTGAGAACACTGAAGCTTTCTTT
TRBV20-1,TRBD1,many,TRBJ2-5,CSADRGETQYF,TGCAGTGCTGACAGGGGTGAGACCCAGTACTTC
TRBV7-3,-,-,TRBJ2-2,CASSSRPAGELFF,TGTGCCAGCAGCTCCCGGCCCGCCGGGGAGCTGTTTTTT
TRBV7-2,TRBD2,few,TRBJ2-5,CASSFISAGGPETQYF,TGTGCCAGCAGCTTTATCTCAGCGGGAGGGCCAGAGACCCAGTACTTC
TRBV6-5,-,few,TRBJ2-3,CASRQQGGGTDTQYF,TGTGCCAGCAGGCAACAGGGCGGGGGCACAGATACGCAGTATTTT
TRBV7-9,-,many,TRBJ2-1,CASSESPGGTSYNEQFF,TGTGCCAGCAGCGAAAGTCCCGGGGGAACGTCCTACAATGAGCAGTTCTTC
TRBV5-1,-,many,TRBJ1-2,CASSLEDLYGYTF,TGCGCCAGCAGCTTGGAAGATCTCTATGGCTACACCTTC
TRBV7-9,-,few,TRBJ2-2,CASSLFGNTGELFF,TGTGCCAGCAGCTTATTTGGGAACACCGGGGAGCTGTTTTTT
TRBV25-1,TRBD1,many,TRBJ2-7,CASSKQGAYEQYF,TGTGCCAGCAGTAAACAGGGGGCCTACGAGCAGTACTTC
TRBV7-3,-,-,TRBJ2-3,CASSPALGSTDTQYF,TGTGCCAGCAGCCCGGCGTTGGGGAGCACAGATACGCAGTATTTT
TRBV6-5,-,-,TRBJ2-1,CASSYSEYNEQFF,TGTGCCAGCAGTTACTCAGAGTACAATGAGCAGTTCTTC
TRBV3-1,-,-,TRBJ2-1,CASSPPRGLTYHEQFF,TGTGCCAGCAGCCCCCCCCGGGGACTTACTTACCATGAGCAGTTCTTC
TRBV3-1,-,few,TRBJ1-5,CASSQRQSNQPQHF,TGTGCCAGCAGCCAAAGACAGTCCAATCAGCCCCAGCATTTT
TRBV20-1,-,many,TRBJ1-5,CSGVRDFGNQPQHF,TGCAGTGGAGTGCGGGATTTCGGCAATCAGCCCCAGCATTTT
TRBV20-1,-,many,TRBJ2-4,CSAVKGGGSIQYF,TGCAGTGCTGTAAAGGGGGGGGGAAGCATTCAGTACTTC